This TCR beta chain appears in the sequencing data of a study of T cells expressing NK-cell markers. TCRdb reprocessed the 5' RACE reads and reports one entry per CDR3 protein, with no DNA. There are 200,000 to 300,000 distinct CDR3 sequences in the sample, with about 0.4% held by the top ten. A note on this clonotype: No antigen is known for it.

This CDR3 is built from 12 residues. In germline, CDR1 is SGHKS, CDR2 YYEKEE (reference sequence). Study conclusions and caveats: Specificity for HCMV among expanded NKG2C+ T cell clones was not established.

The V gene is TRBV5-5, the J gene TRBJ2-1. This TCR was sampled from a man between 18 and 29 years old in good health. Source material: blood T cells: a sorted CD56 or NKG2C T cell subset, CD4+ or CD8+ T cells, or bulk PBMC T cells (not recorded which). CDR3 region: CASSWLGNEQFF.